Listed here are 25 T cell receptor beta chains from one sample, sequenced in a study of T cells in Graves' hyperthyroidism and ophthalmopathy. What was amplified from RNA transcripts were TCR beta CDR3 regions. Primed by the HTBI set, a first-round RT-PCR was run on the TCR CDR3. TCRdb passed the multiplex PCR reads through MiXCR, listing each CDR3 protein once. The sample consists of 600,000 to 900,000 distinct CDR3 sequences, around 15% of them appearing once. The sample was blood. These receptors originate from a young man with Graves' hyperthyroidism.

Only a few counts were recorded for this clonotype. CDR3 nucleotides: TGTGCCAGCACCGACAGGGCGTATCAGCCCCAGCATTTT. Protein sequence: CASTDRAYQPQHF. This sequence joins TRBV28 and TRBJ1-5; 7 bases are a match to TRBD1. The CDR3 spans 13 residues. V was pared by 7 bases and J by 5 bases, with 5 bases of the junction left unmatched. Germline CDR1 and CDR2: MDHEN and SYDVKM.

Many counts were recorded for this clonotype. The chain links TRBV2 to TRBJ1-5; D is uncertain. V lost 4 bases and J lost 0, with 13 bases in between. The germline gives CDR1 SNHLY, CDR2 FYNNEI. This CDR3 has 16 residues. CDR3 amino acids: CASSAERRNSNQPQHF. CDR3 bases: TGTGCCAGCAGTGCCGAGAGACGTAATAGCAATCAGCCCCAGCATTTT.

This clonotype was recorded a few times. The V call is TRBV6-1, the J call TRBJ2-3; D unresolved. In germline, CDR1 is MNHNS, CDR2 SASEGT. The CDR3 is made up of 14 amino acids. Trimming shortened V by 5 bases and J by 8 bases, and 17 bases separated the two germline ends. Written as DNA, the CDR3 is TGTGCCAGCAGTCCGCCAGAGGTGCGAGGTACGCAGTATTTT. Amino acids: CASSPPEVRGTQYF.

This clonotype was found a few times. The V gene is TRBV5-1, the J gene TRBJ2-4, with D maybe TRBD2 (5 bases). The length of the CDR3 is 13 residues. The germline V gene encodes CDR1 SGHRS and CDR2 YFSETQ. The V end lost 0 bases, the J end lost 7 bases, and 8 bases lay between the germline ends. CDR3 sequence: CASSLGGSNIQYF. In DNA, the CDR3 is TGCGCCAGCAGCTTGGGAGGGTCCAACATTCAGTACTTC. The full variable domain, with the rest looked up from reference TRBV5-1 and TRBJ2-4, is KAGVTQTPRYLIKTRGQQVTLSCSPISGHRSVSWYQQTPGQGLQFLFEYFSETQRNKGNFPGRFSGRQFSNSRSEMNVSTLELGDSALYLCASSLGGSNIQYFGAGTRLSVL.

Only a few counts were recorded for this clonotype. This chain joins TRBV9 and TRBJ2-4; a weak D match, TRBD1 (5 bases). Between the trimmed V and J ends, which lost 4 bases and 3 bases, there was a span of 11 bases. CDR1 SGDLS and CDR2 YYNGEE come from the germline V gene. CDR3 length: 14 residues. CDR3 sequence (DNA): TGTGCCAGCAGCAAAGGGGTGGGCAAAAACATTCAGTACTTC. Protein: CASSKGVGKNIQYF.

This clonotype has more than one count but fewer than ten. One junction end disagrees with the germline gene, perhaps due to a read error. Here the CDR3 reads CASSPGQGVYEQHF. In DNA form, the CDR3 reads TGTGCCAGCAGTCCAGGACAGGGGGTGTACGAGCAGCACTTC. The gene calls are TRBV28 and TRBJ2-7; 10 nucleotides align to TRBD1. The CDR3 runs to 14 residues. Germline CDR1 MDHEN, CDR2 SYDVKM.

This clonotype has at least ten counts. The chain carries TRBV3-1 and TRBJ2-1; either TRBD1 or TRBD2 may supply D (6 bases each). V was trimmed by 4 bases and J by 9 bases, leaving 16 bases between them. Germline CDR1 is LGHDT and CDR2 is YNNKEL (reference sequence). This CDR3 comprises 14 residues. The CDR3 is CASSPRAGGLEQFF. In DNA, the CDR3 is TGTGCCAGCAGCCCGCGGGCCGGGGGCCTTGAGCAGTTCTTC.

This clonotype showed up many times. CDR3 residues: CASSYFGQPQHF. CDR3 bases: TGTGCCAGCAGTTACTTTGGGCAGCCCCAGCATTTT. This chain joins TRBV6-8 and TRBJ1-5; D not certain. Trimming removed 1 base at V and 7 bases at J, with 5 bases between. Looked up from germline, CDR1 is MNHGY and CDR2 is SAAAGT. CDR3 length: 12 residues.

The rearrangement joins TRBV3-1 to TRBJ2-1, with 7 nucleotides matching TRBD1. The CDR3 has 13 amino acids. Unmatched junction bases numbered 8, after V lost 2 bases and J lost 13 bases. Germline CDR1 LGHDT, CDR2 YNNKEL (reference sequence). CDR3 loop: CASSQLNRDRQFF. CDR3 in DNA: TGTGCCAGCAGCCAACTCAACCGGGACAGACAGTTCTTC.

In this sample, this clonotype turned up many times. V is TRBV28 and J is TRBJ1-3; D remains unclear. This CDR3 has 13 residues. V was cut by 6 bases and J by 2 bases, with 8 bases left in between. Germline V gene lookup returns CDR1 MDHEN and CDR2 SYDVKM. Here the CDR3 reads CASSPLPGNTIYF. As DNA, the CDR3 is TGTGCCAGCAGCCCTTTACCTGGAAACACCATATATTTT.

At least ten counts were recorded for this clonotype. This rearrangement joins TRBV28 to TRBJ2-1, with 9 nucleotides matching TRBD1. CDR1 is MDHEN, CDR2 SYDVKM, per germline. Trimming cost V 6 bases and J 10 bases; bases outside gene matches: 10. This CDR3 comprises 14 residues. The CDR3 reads CASRTGGVVREQFF. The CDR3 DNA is TGTGCCAGCAGGACAGGGGGTGTAGTTCGCGAGCAGTTCTTC. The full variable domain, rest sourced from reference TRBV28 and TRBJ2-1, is DVKVTQSSRYLVKRTGEKVFLECVQDMDHENMFWYRQDPGLGLRLIYFSYDVKMKEKGDIPEGYSVSREKKERFSLILESASTNQTSMYLCASRTGGVVREQFFGPGTRLTVL.

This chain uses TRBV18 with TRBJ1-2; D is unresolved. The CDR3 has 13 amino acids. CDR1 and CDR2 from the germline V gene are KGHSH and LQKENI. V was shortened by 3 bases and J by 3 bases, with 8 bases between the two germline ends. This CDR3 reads CASSPESDYGYTF. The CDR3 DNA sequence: TGTGCCAGCTCACCGGAAAGCGACTATGGCTACACCTTC. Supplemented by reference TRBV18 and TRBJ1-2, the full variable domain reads NAGVMQNPRHLVRRRGQEARLRCSPMKGHSHVYWYRQLPEEGLKFMVYLQKENIIDESGMPKERFSAEFPKEGPSILRIQQVVRGDSAAYFCASSPESDYGYTFGSGTRLTVV.

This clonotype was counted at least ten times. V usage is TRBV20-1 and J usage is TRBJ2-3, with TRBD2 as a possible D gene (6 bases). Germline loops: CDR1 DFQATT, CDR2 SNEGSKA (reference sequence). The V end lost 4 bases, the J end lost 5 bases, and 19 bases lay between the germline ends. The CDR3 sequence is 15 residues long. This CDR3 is CSATPAGTSGDTQYF. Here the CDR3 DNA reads TGCAGTGCTACGCCCGCGGGGACGTCCGGAGATACGCAGTATTTT.

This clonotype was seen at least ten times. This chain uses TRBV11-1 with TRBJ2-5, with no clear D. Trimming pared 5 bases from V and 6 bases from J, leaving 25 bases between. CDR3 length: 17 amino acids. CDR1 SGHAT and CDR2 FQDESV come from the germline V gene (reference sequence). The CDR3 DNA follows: TGTGCCAGCAGCCCAAAGGGTCCATCCATCTTTGAGAAGACCCAGTACTTC. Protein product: CASSPKGPSIFEKTQYF.

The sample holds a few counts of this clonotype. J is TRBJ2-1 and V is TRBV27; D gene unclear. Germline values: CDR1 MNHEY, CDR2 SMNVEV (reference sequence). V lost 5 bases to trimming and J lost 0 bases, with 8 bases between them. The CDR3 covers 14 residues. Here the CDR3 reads CASSRYHSYNEQFF. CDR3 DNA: TGTGCCAGCAGTCGGTACCACTCCTACAATGAGCAGTTCTTC.

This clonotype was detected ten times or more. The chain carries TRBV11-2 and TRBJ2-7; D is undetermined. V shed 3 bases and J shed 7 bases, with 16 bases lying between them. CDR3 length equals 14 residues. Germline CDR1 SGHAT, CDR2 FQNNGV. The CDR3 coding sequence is TGTGCCAGCAGCTTCGCCCAACCCCAAAGGGAGCAGTACTTC. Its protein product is CASSFAQPQREQYF.

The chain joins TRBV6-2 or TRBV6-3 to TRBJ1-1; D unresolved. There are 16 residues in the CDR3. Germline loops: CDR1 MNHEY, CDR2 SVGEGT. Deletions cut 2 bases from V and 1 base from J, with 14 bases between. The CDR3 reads CASSYGGIGSNTEAFF. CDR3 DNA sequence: TGTGCCAGCAGTTACGGAGGCATAGGGTCGAACACTGAAGCTTTCTTT.

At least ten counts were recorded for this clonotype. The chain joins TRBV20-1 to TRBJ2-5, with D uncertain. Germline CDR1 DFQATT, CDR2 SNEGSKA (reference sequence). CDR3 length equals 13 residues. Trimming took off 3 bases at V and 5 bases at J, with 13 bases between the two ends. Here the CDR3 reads CSARKVGWETQYF. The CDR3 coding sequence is TGCAGTGCTAGGAAGGTTGGTTGGGAGACCCAGTACTTC.

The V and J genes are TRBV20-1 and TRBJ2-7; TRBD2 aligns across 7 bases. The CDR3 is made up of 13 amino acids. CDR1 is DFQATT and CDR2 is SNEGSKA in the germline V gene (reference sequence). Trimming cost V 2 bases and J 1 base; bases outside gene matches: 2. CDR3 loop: CSARRGSSYEQYF. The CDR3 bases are TGCAGTGCTAGACGCGGGAGTTCCTACGAGCAGTACTTC.

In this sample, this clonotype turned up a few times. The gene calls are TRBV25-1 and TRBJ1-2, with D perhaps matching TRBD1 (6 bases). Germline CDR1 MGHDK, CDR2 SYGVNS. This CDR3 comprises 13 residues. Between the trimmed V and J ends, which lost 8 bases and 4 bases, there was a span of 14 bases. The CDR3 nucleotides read TGTGCCAGCCGCGGGGGGGACATCTATGGCTACACCTTC. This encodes CASRGGDIYGYTF.

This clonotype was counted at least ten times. Here the CDR3 DNA reads TGTGCCAGCAGCCAAGGCCGTGAATTGGACGAGCAGTACTTC. It is translated as CASSQGRELDEQYF. The chain joins TRBV3-1 to TRBJ2-7; D is undetermined. The CDR3 loop spans 14 amino acids. The germline V gene has CDR1 LGHDT and CDR2 YNNKEL (reference sequence). Trimming took 1 base from V and 5 from J, leaving 12 bases between them.

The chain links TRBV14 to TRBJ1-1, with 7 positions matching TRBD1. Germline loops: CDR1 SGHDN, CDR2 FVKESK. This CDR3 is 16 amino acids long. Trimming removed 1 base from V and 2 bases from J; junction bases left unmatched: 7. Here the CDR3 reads CASSQVQGTANTEAFF. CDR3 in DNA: TGTGCCAGCAGCCAAGTTCAGGGGACAGCAAACACTGAAGCTTTCTTT.

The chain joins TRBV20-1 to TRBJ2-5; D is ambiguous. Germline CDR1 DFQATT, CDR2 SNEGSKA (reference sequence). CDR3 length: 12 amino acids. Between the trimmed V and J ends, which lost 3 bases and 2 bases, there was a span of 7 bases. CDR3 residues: CSASNRQETQYF. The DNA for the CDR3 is TGCAGTGCTAGTAACAGACAAGAGACCCAGTACTTC.

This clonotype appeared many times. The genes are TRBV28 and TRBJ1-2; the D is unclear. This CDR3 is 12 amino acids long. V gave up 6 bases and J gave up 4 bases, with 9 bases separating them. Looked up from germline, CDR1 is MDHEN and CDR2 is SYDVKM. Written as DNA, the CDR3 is TGTGCCAGCAGCCCAAGTAGCTATGGCTACACCTTC. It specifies CASSPSSYGYTF.

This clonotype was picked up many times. This chain's CDR3 is CASSPGTSGRGNEQFF. The CDR3 DNA reads TGTGCCAGCAGCCCAGGGACTAGCGGGAGGGGGAATGAGCAGTTCTTC. The chain is built from TRBV7-3 and TRBJ2-1; TRBD2 matches 16 bases. The CDR3 runs 16 residues. V shed 5 bases, J shed 7 bases, and the junction held 5 bases outside the gene matches. Germline CDR1 reads SGHTA; CDR2 reads FQGTGA.